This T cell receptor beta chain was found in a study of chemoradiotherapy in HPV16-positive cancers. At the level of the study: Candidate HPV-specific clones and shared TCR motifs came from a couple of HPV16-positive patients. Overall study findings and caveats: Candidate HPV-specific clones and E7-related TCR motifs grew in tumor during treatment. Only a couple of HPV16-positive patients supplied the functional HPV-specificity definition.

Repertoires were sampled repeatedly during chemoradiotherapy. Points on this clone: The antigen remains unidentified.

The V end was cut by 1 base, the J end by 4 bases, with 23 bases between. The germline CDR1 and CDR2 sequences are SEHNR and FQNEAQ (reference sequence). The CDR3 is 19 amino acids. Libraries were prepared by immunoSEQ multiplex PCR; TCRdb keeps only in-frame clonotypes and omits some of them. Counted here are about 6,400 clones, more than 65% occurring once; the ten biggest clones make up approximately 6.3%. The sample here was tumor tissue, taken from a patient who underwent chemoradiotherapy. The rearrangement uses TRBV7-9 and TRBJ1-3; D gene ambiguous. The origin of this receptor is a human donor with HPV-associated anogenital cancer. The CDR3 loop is CASSLDLSWSPVGGNTIYF. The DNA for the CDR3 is TGTGCCAGCAGCTTAGATTTAAGCTGGTCGCCTGTCGGCGGAAACACCATATATTTT.